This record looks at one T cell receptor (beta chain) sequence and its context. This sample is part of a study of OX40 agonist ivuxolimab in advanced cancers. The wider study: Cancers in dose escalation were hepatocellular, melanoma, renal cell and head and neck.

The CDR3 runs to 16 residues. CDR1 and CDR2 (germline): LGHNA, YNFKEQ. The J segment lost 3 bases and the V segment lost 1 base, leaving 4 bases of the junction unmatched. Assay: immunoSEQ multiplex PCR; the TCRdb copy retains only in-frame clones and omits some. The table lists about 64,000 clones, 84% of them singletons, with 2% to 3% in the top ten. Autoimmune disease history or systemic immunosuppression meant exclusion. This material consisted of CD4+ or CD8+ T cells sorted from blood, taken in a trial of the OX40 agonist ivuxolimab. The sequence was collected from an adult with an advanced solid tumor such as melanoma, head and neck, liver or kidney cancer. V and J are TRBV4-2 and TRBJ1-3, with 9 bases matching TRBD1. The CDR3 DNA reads TGTGCCAGCAGCCAAGCCTGGACAGGGGTTGGAAACACCATATATTTT. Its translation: CASSQAWTGVGNTIYF.